This note documents a single T cell receptor (beta chain) sequence. Assay used: immunoSEQ multiplex PCR; TCRdb lists only in-frame clones, some missing. The sample holds roughly 400,000 clones, roughly 88% seen once. J gave up 11 bases and V 2 bases, and 7 bases lay outside the gene matches. Germline assignment: CDR1 WNHNN and CDR2 SYGVQD (reference sequence). The CDR3 spans 13 residues. This specimen comes from a study of blood T cell repertoires in COVID-19. Specimen: PBMCs or T cells enriched from blood (not recorded which). This chain connects TRBV10-1 to TRBJ1-1, with TRBD1 matching 8 bases. This clonotype was obtained from a woman between 18 and 29 years old who had been exposed to COVID-19. In DNA form, the CDR3 reads TGCGCCAGCAGTGAGACCGGACAGGGCCGCGCTTTCTTT. This translates into CASSETGQGRAFF.